This TCR beta chain was recovered during a study of identical twins (dated by TCRdb to about 2016). At the level of the whole study: To test whether fetal clonotypes persist, this study deep-sequenced TCR alpha and beta repertoires from monozygotic twins, from unrelated adults of various ages, and from cord blood. Replicate twin experiments were performed at different times using different library preparation protocols to rule out contamination. What the authors observed across the whole study: Compared with coincidental sharing between unrelated individuals, out-of-frame TCR alpha sequences shared between twins showed an excess of sequences with low generation probability. In monozygotic twins, recombination models systematically underestimated out-of-frame TCR alpha sharing, but the models matched the sharing seen between unrelated individuals. The excess sharing between twins in beta out-of-frame sequences was weaker because fewer shared sequences reduced the signal-to-noise ratio. Fewer insertions were carried by abundant cord blood beta clonotypes, a similar but weaker trend appeared in young adult naive repertoires, and no such trend appeared in memory repertoires. Because the same donors could not be followed over many years, the conclusions relied on cross-sectional statistical analysis. Zero-insertion analyses could be partly confounded by invariant T cells such as MAIT and iNKT, though diverse VJ usage argued against such confounding for most clonotypes.

The library was built by means of 5' RACE. The data were produced on an Illumina HiSeq 2000. A universal primer binding site was added through template switching, and the final cDNA carried a unique molecular identifier so that TCR cDNA molecules could be counted accurately. Specific primers in the conserved constant-segment region were used to synthesize first-strand cDNA for TCR alpha and beta chains. Each cDNA library was double barcoded, with a SMART-Mk sample barcode plus Illumina barcodes, to control for contamination. TruSeq adapter sequences, together with Illumina sample barcodes, were added in two successive PCR steps. The TCR alpha and beta cDNA libraries were sequenced on the Illumina HiSeq platform using custom primers. Concerning the study's data processing: MiGEC was used to process raw reads and extract unique molecular identifiers, and MiXCR was used to find CDR3 positions. Recombination models were inferred per individual with the repgenHMM and IGoR tools using an EM algorithm. Shared clonotype analysis was performed with the tcR package in R, normalizing sharing by the product of cloneset sizes. To study raw recombination without the effects of thymic and clonal selection, out-of-frame nonproductive sequences were analyzed. TCRdb passed the public sequencing reads through fastp at Q25 and MiXCR, retaining productive beta sequences. One record per CDR3 amino acid sequence lists the most common genes and DNA. For this entry, the V and J calls and clone size follow TCRdb and not the study's own pipeline. Across this sample there are some 560,000 distinct CDR3 sequences, with 7.5% to 10% seen only once. The ten largest account for around 3% of the sample.

Counted from cysteine to phenylalanine, this CDR3 has 12 amino acids. Just CDR3 DNA is preserved here, 36 bases in frame from base 1. Between the V and J ends, shortened by 6 bases and 8 bases respectively, the junction contains 11 bases. CDR1 SEHNR and CDR2 FQNEAQ were looked up in the germline V gene (reference sequence). Concerning this clonotype itself: The specificity of this receptor is unknown. Qualities for individual bases were not recorded, and no much larger clone is one base off.

Every donor in the study was a healthy Caucasian. The twin cohort consisted of three pairs of female monozygotic twins, all aged about 18 to 30 years. Peripheral blood mononuclear cells were used as the source from which RNA for TCR libraries was isolated. These data were also reused for a study on yellow fever vaccine responses in identical twins. That second publication adds: The T cell response to vaccination in identical twins was reported by the authors to appear partly convergent and partly personalized. Focusing on identical twins, the study followed the T cell clones that responded to the vaccine, and did so with precision.

This receptor was obtained from a woman aged 18-35 years in good health. The chain links TRBV7-9 with TRBJ2-1, with a weak D call of TRBD1 (6 bases match). Sample: PBMCs. The CDR3 amino acid sequence is: CASREQGDEQFF. The DNA reads TGTGCCAGCAGAGAACAGGGCGATGAGCAGTTCTTC.